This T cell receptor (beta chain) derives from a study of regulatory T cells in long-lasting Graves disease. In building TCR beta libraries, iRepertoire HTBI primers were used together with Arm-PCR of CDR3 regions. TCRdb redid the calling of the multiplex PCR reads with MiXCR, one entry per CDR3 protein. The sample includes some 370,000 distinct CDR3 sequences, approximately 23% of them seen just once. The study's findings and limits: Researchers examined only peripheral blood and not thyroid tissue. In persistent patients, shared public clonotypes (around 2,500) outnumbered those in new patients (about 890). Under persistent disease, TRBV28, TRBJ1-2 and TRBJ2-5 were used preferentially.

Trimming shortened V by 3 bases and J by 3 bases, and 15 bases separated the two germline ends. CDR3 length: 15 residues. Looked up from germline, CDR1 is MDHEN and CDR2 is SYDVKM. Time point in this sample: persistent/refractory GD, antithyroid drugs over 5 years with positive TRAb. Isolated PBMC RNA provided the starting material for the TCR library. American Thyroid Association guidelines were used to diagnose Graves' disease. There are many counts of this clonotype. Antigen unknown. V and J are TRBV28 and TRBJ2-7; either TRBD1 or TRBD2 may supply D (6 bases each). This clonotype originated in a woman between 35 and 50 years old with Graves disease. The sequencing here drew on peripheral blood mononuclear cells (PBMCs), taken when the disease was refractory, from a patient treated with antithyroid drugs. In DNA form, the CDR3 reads TGTGCCAGCAGTTTTCGGGGGACAAGAATCTACGAGCAGTACTTC. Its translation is CASSFRGTRIYEQYF.